Below, one T cell receptor beta chain is given with its context. No antigen is known for it. No base qualities exist here, and no much larger clone lies one base off it. This sample was included in a study of cytomegalovirus exposure and HLA in healthy donors (dated by TCRdb to between 2016 and 2019). About the full investigation: An earlier analysis of 587 of the donors reported 276 Gb of sequence data and 100 million to 120 million unique TCR beta sequences obtained from 180 million or so T cells. Around 330 gigabases of sequencing data and roughly 81 million unique TCR sequences made up an early release that covered approximately 700 HLA-typed donors. Of the roughly 400 genotyped donors, approximately 83% fell in the genetic ancestry cluster associated with self-reported Caucasian donors. The study aimed to test whether cataloging public T cell receptors could reveal signatures of past pathogen exposure. The T cell repertoires of several hundred subjects were profiled by immunosequencing and related to cytomegalovirus serostatus. Besides the first cohort of roughly 640 subjects, a separate validation cohort made up of over 100 different subjects was used. High-throughput TCR immunosequencing, statistical association of individual TCRs with disease status, and machine learning were combined to predict cytomegalovirus infection status. A later analysis re-examined previously published TCR beta repertoires from 610 or so donors and added high-resolution HLA genotyping to investigate patterns of TCR occurrence. The later analysis used no new phenotypic data to find candidate immune exposures, relying instead on TCR beta sequences and their occurrence across donors. To decide whether each TCR beta V gene segment behaved as functional or pseudogenic, an earlier analysis of some 600 of the donors relied on high-throughput TCR beta sequencing. Donor age, sex, ethnicity and CMV serostatus were compiled together with the repertoire data. A later genetic analysis used genome-wide SNP genotypes for about 65% of the roughly 670 donors, treating that subset as a discovery cohort. Every discovery cohort repertoire had been produced on one sequencing platform. Class I and class II HLA loci were covered by the typing at four-digit resolution. Typing coverage differed by locus: A, B, C, DRB1 and DQB1 were typed in about 629-640 donors, DQA1 in 522, DPA1 in 600 to 610, and DPB1 in 472. Roughly five DR-DQ haplotypes were treated as single units for association and clustering because of strong linkage in the cohort. On average, around 230,000 unique TCR beta nucleotide sequences were sequenced per donor among several hundred genotyped donors of the cohort, with around 19% of those sequences being non-productive.

Including cysteine and phenylalanine, the CDR3 has 15 amino acids. Of the read, only the CDR3 DNA is kept; its 45 bases are in frame from base 1. CDR1 MNHEY and CDR2 SMNVEV were looked up in the germline V gene (reference sequence). Trimming at the junction amounts to 2 bases on V and 2 bases on J, and the germline ends lie 12 bases apart. Results and caveats for the whole study, not just this receptor: In a later analysis, the rate of TCR association differed among HLA loci, with DRB1 alleles having the most associated TCRs and HLA-C alleles having the fewest. Across donors, most TCR sequences were observed very rarely, whereas some public TCRs were present in many individuals. The study listed 164 TCR beta chains as associated with cytomegalovirus. Some IMGT-functional V segments, including TRBV6-2 and TRBV6-3, could not be told apart with the 87-base-pair reads, so those segments were excluded. Because some donors lacked HLA typing at each locus, the association tests relied only on the typed subset. Only TCR beta chains were sequenced in this cohort, and the absence of alpha or paired-chain data limited detectable features. A later genetic analysis reported fewer N-insertions in productive TCRs among donors in an Asian-associated ancestry cluster than the roughly 700-donor mean. In a later analysis, most CMV-associated TCR beta chains were found to appear HLA-restricted, with HLA associations seemingly driven largely by CMV exposure. An earlier analysis of around 500 of the donors showed that most TCR beta V segments appeared in productive rearrangements either about 87% or about 30% of the time, which broadly matched IMGT annotations. Because counts were too low, around 17 rarely observed V segments, including chromosome 9 orphons, were left out of the earlier analysis of several hundred of the donors. A further reported finding was that TCR beta sequences accurately predicted the HLA-A and HLA-B alleles for most subjects in the first cohort. It was suggested by the authors that the approach could potentially be generalized to other disease states and immunological phenotypes. A later analysis found that HLA-associated TCR beta chains were more clonally expanded and had lower generation probabilities than equally common non-associated chains. Specific HLA alleles were associated with 15,000 to 20,000 TCR beta sequences at a false discovery rate of 0.05 in a later analysis. A group of highly shared sequence variants was considered likely to be a technical artifact of the sequencing pipeline. Presence/absence analyses assumed roughly uniform sequencing depth across donors, an assumption that may not hold. According to a later analysis, parvovirus B19, influenza, CMV and Epstein-Barr virus appeared linked to several top co-occurrence clusters. An association between a missense DCLRE1C variant and V-gene and J-gene trimming of TCR beta chains was found in a later genetic analysis and replicated in an independent cohort. In vitro tests confirmed that a few of the cytomegalovirus-associated TCR beta chains recognize cytomegalovirus antigens. The only immune exposure information available for the cohort was CMV serostatus. Correlated functional status among segregating V segments might be attributable to linkage disequilibrium, but an unknown experimental factor could not be ruled out. Assigning TCR associations to individual alleles was difficult when HLA alleles, especially DR and DQ, strongly co-occurred. The classifier was reported to diagnose cytomegalovirus status with high specificity and sensitivity in both the original cohort and the validation cohort.

The cohort consisted of 650 to 850 healthy bone marrow donors. All cohort members were sampled while nominally healthy, although unrecorded immune exposures were likely present. The donor was CMV seronegative and belonged to the group of 380 or so seronegative cohort members. Every donor gave a peripheral blood sample, and the peripheral blood mononuclear cells from that sample were used for TCR beta sequencing. Genomic DNA was extracted from the blood cell samples with the Qiagen DNeasy Blood Extraction Kit. The receptor library was made with the immunoSEQ multiplex PCR assay. The multiplex PCR relied on a mix of 60 forward primers for TCR Vbeta segments and 13 reverse primers for TCR Jbeta segments. A multiplex PCR assay on genomic DNA amplified the CDR3 region of rearranged TCR beta genes. The Illumina HiSeq System was used to sequence the amplified TCR beta libraries as 87-base-pair reads. In the authors' own workflow: A later analysis counted 65 million to 90 million unique TCR beta chains across the 670 or so repertoires, and around 9.9 million of these chains were shared by at least two donors. Raw reads were error-corrected and collapsed into unique sequences by a nearest-neighbor algorithm in which closely related sequences were merged to remove PCR and sequencing errors. To assign V, D and J gene segments, CDR3 sequences were aligned to IMGT reference sequences. Each retained sequence needed at least a six-nucleotide match to both a V gene segment and a J gene segment. A rearrangement counted as productive if the CDR3 had no stop codons and remained in frame with V and J, and every other rearrangement counted as non-productive. Following IMGT convention, CDR3 was defined as the stretch from the second conserved V-encoded cysteine up to the conserved J-encoded phenylalanine. The earlier analysis of 587 of the donors excluded any sequence lacking an unambiguous match to a single V gene segment. In an earlier analysis of almost 600 of the donors, a V segment was called functional when productive rearrangements were above 56.7%, and segregating when the standard deviation between donors exceeded 5%. A statistical classification framework was built for diagnosing cytomegalovirus status from the catalog of TCR beta chain sequences. In a later analysis, V and J genes were assigned by comparing TCR nucleotide sequences against IMGT/GENE-DB human TR gene sequences. In a later analysis, CDR3 sequences and most-parsimonious VDJ recombination scenarios were assigned using the TCRdist pipeline. In a later analysis, every TCR beta chain was defined by the combination of its CDR3 amino acid sequence and its V-gene family, and reads without a unique V-gene family were dropped. In a later analysis, nearly 600 highly shared, low-generation-probability nucleotide sequences were removed to address suspected cross-contamination and a sequencing artifact. For each public chain, a later analysis derived a clonal expansion index from normalized ranks of inferred template counts within each repertoire. In a later analysis, generation probabilities were computed with a VDJ recombination model fitted to out-of-frame rearrangements, and the resulting probabilities were checked against IGoR. A later analysis scored TCR-TCR, TCR-HLA and TCR-CMV co-occurrence with hypergeometric tests, applying a repertoire-size bias correction to TCR pairs. In a later analysis, false discovery rates were estimated by permuting HLA or CMV assignments 20 times. In a later analysis, co-occurring TCRs were grouped using DBSCAN, and TCRdist sequence similarity was added for clustering within HLA-allele-positive subsets. Repertoires with fewer than 30,000 or more than 120,000 public chains were left out of co-occurrence clustering, as were four to six repertoires with anomalous nucleotide sharing. TCRdb holds this immuneACCESS table with in-frame rearrangements only. Some clones are missing; in checked studies, unresolved V genes explain under half, and the rest has no known cause. V and J calls and clone size follow that table, whereas D and trimming were derived from the DNA. The sample includes about 57,000 clones, with roughly 83% observed a single time. Roughly 4% of the sample goes to the ten largest clones.

In this chain, TRBV27 is recombined with TRBJ1-2, with TRBD1 tentatively as D gene (6 bases match). The clonotype comes from a young man in good health and CMV-seronegative. The sample consisted of PBMCs. The CDR3 is CASSLKGVTNYGYTF. The DNA is TGTGCCAGCAGTTTAAAGGGGGTTACCAACTATGGCTACACCTTC.